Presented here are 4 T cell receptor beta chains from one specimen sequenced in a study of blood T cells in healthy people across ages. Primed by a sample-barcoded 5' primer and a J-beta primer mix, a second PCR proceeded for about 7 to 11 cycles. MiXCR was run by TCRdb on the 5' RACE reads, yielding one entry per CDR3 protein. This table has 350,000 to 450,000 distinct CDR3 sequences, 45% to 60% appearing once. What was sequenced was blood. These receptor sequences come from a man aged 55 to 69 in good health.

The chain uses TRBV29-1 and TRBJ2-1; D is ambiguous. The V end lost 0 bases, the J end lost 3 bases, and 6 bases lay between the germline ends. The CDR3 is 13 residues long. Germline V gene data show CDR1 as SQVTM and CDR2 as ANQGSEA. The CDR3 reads CSVEEVVYNEQFF. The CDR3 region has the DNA TGCAGCGTTGAAGAGGTTGTCTACAATGAGCAGTTCTTC.

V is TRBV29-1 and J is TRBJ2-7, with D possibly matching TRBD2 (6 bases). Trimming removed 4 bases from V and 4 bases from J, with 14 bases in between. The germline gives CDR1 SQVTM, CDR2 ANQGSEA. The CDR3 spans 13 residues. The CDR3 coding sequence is TGCAGCGTTGGTGCCGGGAGTCAGTACGAGCAGTACTTC. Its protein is CSVGAGSQYEQYF.

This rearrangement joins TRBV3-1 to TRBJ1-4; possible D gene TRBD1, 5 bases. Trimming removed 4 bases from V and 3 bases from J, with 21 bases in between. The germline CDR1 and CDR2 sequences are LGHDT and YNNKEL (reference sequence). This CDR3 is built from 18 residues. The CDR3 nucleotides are TGTGCCAGCAGCCCAGCGGGGGTTTCGGGGTCTCCTAATGAAAAACTGTTTTTT. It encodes CASSPAGVSGSPNEKLFF.

In nucleotides, the CDR3 is TGTGCCACGCGATCGGACAGGGGGAGATCCACTGAAGCTTTCTTT. It specifies CATRSDRGRSTEAFF. This chain uses TRBV2 with TRBJ1-1, with 10 bases lining up with TRBD1. The germline V gene has CDR1 SNHLY and CDR2 FYNNEI. V trimming: 10 bases; J trimming: 4 bases; junction bases outside the gene matches: 12. The CDR3 runs 15 residues. The entire variable domain, with the rest obtained from reference TRBV2 and TRBJ1-1, is as follows: EPEVTQTPSHQVTQMGQEVILRCVPISNHLYFYWYRQILGQKVEFLVSFYNNEISEKSEIFDDQFSVERPDGSNFTLKIRSTKLEDSAMYFCATRSDRGRSTEAFFGQGTRLTVV.